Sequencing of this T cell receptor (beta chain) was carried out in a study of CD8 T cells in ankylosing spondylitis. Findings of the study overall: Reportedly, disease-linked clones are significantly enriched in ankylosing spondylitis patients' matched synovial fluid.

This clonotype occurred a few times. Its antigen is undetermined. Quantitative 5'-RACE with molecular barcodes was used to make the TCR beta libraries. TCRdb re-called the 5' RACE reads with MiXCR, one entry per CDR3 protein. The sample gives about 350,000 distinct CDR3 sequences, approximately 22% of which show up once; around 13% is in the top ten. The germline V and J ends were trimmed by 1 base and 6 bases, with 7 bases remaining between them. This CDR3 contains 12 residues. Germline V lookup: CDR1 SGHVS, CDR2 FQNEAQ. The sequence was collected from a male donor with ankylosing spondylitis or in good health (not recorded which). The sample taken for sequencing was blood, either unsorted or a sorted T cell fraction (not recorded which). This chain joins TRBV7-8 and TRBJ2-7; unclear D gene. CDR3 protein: CASSLVSTEQYF. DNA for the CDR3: TGTGCCAGCAGCTTAGTGTCCACCGAGCAGTACTTC.